This T cell receptor beta chain stems from a study of T cell responses to AZD1222 COVID-19 vaccine. Clones were read by immunoSEQ multiplex PCR, and TCRdb kept only the in-frame ones, dropping some. The sample shows some 170,000 clones, about 90% of them seen only once. The CDR3 extends over 15 amino acids. Germline V CDR1 and CDR2: MDHEN, SYDVKM. Unmatched junction bases numbered 8, after V lost 5 bases and J lost 7 bases. The rearrangement uses TRBV28 and TRBJ1-5, with TRBD1 matching over 10 bases. The receptor was derived from an adult in good health. Sequencing used peripheral blood, obtained on day 0 of MenACWY control vaccination. The CDR3 reads CASSPGDRGGQPQHF. CDR3 DNA sequence: TGTGCCAGCAGTCCCGGGGACAGGGGAGGACAGCCCCAGCATTTT.